This T cell receptor beta chain came from a study of radiotherapy plus CTLA-4 blockade in lung cancer. Study outcomes and limitations: Interferon-beta, together with early blood T cell clone dynamics, reportedly best predicted response. There was expansion of tumor-derived TCR clones in blood after radiotherapy plus ipilimumab.

By frequency in the sample, this clone is medium-sized. What it recognizes is unknown. Libraries were prepared by immunoSEQ multiplex PCR; TCRdb keeps only in-frame clonotypes and omits some of them. Here the sample spans tens of thousands of clones, 79% being singletons. Germline values: CDR1 SNHLY, CDR2 FYNNEI. V shed 7 bases, J shed 5 bases, and the junction held 5 bases outside the gene matches. CDR3 length equals 13 residues. The sequences come from peripheral blood, collected from a patient treated with radiotherapy plus ipilimumab. The TCR comes from a human donor with non-small cell lung cancer who had a partial response to radiotherapy plus ipilimumab. The V call is TRBV2, the J call TRBJ2-7; the match to TRBD1 covers 10 bases. CDR3 protein: CASTGQGYNEQYF. DNA for the CDR3: TGTGCCAGCACGGGACAGGGGTACAACGAGCAGTACTTC.